This T cell receptor beta chain was recorded in a study of blood T cell repertoires in COVID-19. Across the whole study: Spain, Italy and the United States supplied samples that represented acute and convalescent COVID-19. Sample material is recorded as cDNA or gDNA derived from T cells, B-cell-depleted T cells, or PBMCs.

V lost 3 bases to trimming and J lost 2 bases, with 8 bases between them. The V gene's germline CDR1 is MNHEY and CDR2 SVGEGT. The CDR3 spans 13 residues. Sequenced by immunoSEQ multiplex PCR; TCRdb stores in-frame clones only, minus some. In the table there are about 230,000 clones, roughly 84% of which are singletons. Material: peripheral blood. The V and J genes are TRBV6-2 or TRBV6-3 and TRBJ2-7, with D uncertain. This receptor was taken from a man in his fifties with active or convalescent COVID-19. This chain's CDR3 is CASSYPSPYEQYF. CDR3 sequence (DNA): TGTGCCAGCAGTTATCCTAGTCCCTACGAGCAGTACTTC.